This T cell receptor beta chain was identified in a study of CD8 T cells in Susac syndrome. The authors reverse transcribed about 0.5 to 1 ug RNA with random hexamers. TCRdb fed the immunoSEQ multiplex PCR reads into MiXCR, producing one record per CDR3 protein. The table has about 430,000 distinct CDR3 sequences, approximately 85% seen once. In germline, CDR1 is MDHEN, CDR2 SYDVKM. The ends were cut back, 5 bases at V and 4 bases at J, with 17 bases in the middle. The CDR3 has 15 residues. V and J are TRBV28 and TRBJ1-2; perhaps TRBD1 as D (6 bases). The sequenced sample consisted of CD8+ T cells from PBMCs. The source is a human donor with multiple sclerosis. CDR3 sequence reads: CASSPPPDRTYGYTF. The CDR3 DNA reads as TGTGCCAGCAGTCCGCCCCCCGACAGGACCTATGGCTACACCTTC.